This T cell receptor (beta chain) stems from a study of blood T cell repertoires in COVID-19. About the study: Samples representing acute and convalescent COVID-19 were sourced from the United States, Italy and Spain. The analysed material was cDNA or gDNA that came from T cells, B-cell-depleted T cells, or PBMCs.

Study processing details: The assay estimated nucleated cells by amplifying reference gene primers. The table came from immunoSEQ multiplex PCR; TCRdb's copy has only in-frame clones and leaves some out. From that table come the V and J calls and clone size; the DNA was used to work out D and trimming. The data hold more than 200,000 clones, with around 86% observed a single time. V was cut by 2 bases and J by 1 base, with 8 bases left in between. CDR1 LNHDA and CDR2 SQIVND come from the germline V gene (reference sequence). The length of the CDR3 is 14 residues. Only one count was recorded for this clone.

Input material: peripheral blood. V is TRBV19 and J is TRBJ2-5, with D maybe TRBD2 (6 bases). The clonotype originates from a man aged 50-60 years with acute or convalescent COVID-19. Here the CDR3 DNA reads TGTGCCAGTAGTATAACCGGGGGCCAAGAGACCCAGTACTTC. Residues: CASSITGGQETQYF.